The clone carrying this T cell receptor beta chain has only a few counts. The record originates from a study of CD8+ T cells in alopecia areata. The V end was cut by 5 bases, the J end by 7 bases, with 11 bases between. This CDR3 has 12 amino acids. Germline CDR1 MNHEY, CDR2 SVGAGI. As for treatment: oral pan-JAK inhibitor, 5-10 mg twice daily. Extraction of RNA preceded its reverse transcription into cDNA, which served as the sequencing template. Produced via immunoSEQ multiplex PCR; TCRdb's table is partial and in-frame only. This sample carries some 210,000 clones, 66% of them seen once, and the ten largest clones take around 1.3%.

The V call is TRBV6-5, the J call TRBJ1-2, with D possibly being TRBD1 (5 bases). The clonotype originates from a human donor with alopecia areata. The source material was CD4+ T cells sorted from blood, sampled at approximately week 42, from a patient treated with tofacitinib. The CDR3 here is CASSGPGFGYTF. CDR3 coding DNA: TGTGCCAGCAGTGGGCCAGGGTTTGGCTACACCTTC.